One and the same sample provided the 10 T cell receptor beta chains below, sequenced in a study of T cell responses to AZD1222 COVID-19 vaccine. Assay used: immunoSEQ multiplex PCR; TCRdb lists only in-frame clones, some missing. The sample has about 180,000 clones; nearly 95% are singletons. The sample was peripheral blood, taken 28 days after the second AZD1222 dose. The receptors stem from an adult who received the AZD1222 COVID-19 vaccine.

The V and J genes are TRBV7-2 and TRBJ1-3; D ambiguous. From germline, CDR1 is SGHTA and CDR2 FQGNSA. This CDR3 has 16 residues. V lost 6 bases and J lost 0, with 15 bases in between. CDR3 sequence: CASSNAAGSSGNTIYF. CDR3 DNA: TGTGCCAGCAGTAACGCGGCGGGAAGCTCTGGAAACACCATATATTTT.

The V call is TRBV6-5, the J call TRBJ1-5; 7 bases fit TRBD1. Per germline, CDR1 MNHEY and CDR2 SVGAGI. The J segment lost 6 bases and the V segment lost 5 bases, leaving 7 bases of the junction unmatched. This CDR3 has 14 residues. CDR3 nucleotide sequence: TGTGCCAGCAGTCGACAGGGTGGGGGTCAGCCCCAGCATTTT. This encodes CASSRQGGGQPQHF.

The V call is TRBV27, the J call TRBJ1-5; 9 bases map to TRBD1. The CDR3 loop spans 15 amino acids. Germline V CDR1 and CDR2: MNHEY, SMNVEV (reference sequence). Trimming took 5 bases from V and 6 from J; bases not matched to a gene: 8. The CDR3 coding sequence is TGTGCCAGCAGTACCATACAGGGGGCGATTCAGCCCCAGCATTTT. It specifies CASSTIQGAIQPQHF.

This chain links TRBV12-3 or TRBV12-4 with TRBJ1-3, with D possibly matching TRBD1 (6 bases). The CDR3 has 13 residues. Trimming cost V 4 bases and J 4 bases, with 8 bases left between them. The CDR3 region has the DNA TGTGCCAGCAGTTGGACAGCCGGAAACACCATATATTTT. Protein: CASSWTAGNTIYF.

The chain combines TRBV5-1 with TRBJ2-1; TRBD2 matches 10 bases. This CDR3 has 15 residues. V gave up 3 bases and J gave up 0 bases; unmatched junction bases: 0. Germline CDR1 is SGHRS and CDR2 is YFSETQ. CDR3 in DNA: TGCGCCAGCAGCTCTAGCGGGAGCTCCTACAATGAGCAGTTCTTC. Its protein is CASSSSGSSYNEQFF.

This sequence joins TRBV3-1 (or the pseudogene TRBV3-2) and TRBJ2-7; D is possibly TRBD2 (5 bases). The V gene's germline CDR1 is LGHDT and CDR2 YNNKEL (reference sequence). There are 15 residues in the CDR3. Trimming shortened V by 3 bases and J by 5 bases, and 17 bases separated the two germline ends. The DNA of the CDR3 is TGTGCCAGCAGCCAGGCACGGGGAACGTGGGACGAGCAGTACTTC. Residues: CASSQARGTWDEQYF.

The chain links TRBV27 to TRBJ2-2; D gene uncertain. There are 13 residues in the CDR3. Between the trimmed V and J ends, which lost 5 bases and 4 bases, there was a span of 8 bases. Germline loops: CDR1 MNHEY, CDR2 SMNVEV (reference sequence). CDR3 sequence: CASSLTSTGELFF. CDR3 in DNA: TGTGCCAGCAGTCTTACCTCCACCGGGGAGCTGTTTTTT.

Written as DNA, the CDR3 is TGTGCCAGCTCACCGCCAGGTCCCATCAACACCATATATTTT. Residues: CASSPPGPINTIYF. The V gene is TRBV18, the J gene TRBJ1-3; D is unresolved. The germline V gene encodes CDR1 KGHSH and CDR2 LQKENI. V was cut by 3 bases and J by 7 bases, with 13 bases left in between. The CDR3 is 14 residues long.

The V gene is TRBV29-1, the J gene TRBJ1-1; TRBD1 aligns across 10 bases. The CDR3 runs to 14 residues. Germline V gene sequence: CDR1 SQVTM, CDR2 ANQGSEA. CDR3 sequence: CRGDRGGGSTEAFF. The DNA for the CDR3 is TGCAGGGGGGACAGGGGAGGCGGGAGCACTGAAGCTTTCTTT.

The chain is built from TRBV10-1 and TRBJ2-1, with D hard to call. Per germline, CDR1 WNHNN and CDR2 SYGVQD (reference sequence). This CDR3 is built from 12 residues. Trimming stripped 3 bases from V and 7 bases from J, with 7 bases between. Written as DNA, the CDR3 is TGCGCCAGCAGTGACGGTCGGAATGAGCAGTTCTTC. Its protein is CASSDGRNEQFF.